Given below is one TCR beta chain in context. The germline V and J ends were trimmed by 5 bases and 3 bases, with 13 bases remaining between them. Germline assignment: CDR1 SGHTA and CDR2 FQGTGA. CDR3 size: 14 residues. The sample belongs to a study of blood T cell repertoires in COVID-19. Study overall: COVID-19 samples, acute and convalescent, were from the United States, Italy and Spain.

Here immunoSEQ multiplex PCR was the method, and the copy in TCRdb shows in-frame clones only, minus some. The table includes over 130,000 clones, roughly 80% detected once. This sequence originates from a woman in her fifties or sixties with active or convalescent COVID-19. The chain has TRBV7-3 and TRBJ1-1; no clear D. Specimen: peripheral blood. The chain's CDR3 is CASSLDGVDTEAFF. DNA of the CDR3: TGTGCCAGCAGCCTCGACGGAGTCGACACTGAAGCTTTCTTT.